This T cell receptor (beta chain) was captured by sequencing in a study of a mutant IDH1 vaccine in newly diagnosed glioma (dated by TCRdb to about 2021). Describing the broader study: The roughly 32 treated patients were around 62% male and about 40% female, with a mean age of around 40 years. Prior to enrollment, standard therapy consisting of radiotherapy alone, temozolomide alone, or radiochemotherapy with temozolomide had been administered to patients, with the combination being received by most patients. Peripheral blood was drawn at six visits: V03 (baseline), V05, V07, V10, V12 and V13. For exploratory analyses, longitudinal TCRB deep sequencing was carried out in some 25 treated patients wherever samples were available. Overall study results and their limits: Availability determined which PBMC samples were chosen for TCRB deep sequencing. Across multiple MHC alleles, vaccine-induced immune responses were seen in about 93% of patients. Changes in the top peripheral T cell clonotypes picked up by TCRB sequencing did not appear to be linked to pseudoprogression. It was noted by the authors that analyses of patient blood samples could not be reproduced owing to sample limitations.

The method was the immunoSEQ multiplex PCR assay. Rearranged TCR beta chain sequences were amplified with the hsTCRB Kit following the manufacturer's protocol. Sequencing of TCRB libraries was carried out on an Illumina MiSeq. In the original analysis: The kit vendor's proprietary platform handled demultiplexing, trimming and gene mapping. TCRdb provides this immuneACCESS table in a form limited to in-frame rearrangements. Some clones are lacking; in checked studies, under half of them reflect an unresolved V gene, and why the rest are absent is not known. That table gives V, J and clone size, and the DNA gave D and trimming. The sample records fewer than 100,000 clones, approximately 90% of which are singletons. Around 0.6% of the sample belongs to the ten largest clones. As concerns this clone: No cognate antigen has been identified for it. Per-nucleotide qualities are absent, and no much larger clonotype sits a single base away.

The time point label of this sample denotes: baseline, week 1 (first vaccination visit). Taken with the paper, the label for treatment or condition translates to: pre-vaccination baseline after standard-of-care therapy. Donors had newly diagnosed WHO grade 3 or 4 IDH1-mutant astrocytomas with loss of nuclear ATRX. The samples were drawn from NOA16, a multicentre, single-arm, open-label phase I trial in Germany that tested a mutant IDH1 peptide vaccine in humans for the first time. For immunogenicity testing, the blood drawn at visit V03 was used as the baseline sample. Genomic DNA for TCRB sequencing was isolated from EDTA blood with the DNeasy Blood and Tissue Kit. The CDR3 measures 14 amino acids from cysteine to phenylalanine. The DNA shown is the 42-base CDR3, in frame from base 1. Trimmed from V: 6 bases; trimmed from J: 3 bases; junction bases lacking a gene match: 4. The germline V gene sets CDR1 to LGHNT and CDR2 to FRNRAP.

Here the sequenced sample was PBMCs, taken from a glioma patient treated with radiotherapy, temozolomide or both. This TCR was sampled from a woman between 45 and 60 years old with glioma. This sequence uses TRBV12-5 and TRBJ2-2, with 7 junctional bases fitting TRBD2. The CDR3 here reads CASGLGGDTGELFF. The nucleotide sequence reads TGTGCTAGTGGCCTGGGGGGGGACACCGGGGAGCTGTTTTTT.